This T cell receptor beta chain was found in a study of OX40 agonist ivuxolimab in advanced cancers. The protocol was immunoSEQ multiplex PCR, while the TCRdb copy is restricted to in-frame clones and leaves out a portion. Among under 75,000 clones listed, roughly nine tenths were seen once. The CDR3 is 17 residues long. The V gene's germline CDR1 is SGDLS and CDR2 YYNGEE. V shed 0 bases, J shed 10 bases, and the junction held 11 bases outside the gene matches. The material sequenced was CD4+ or CD8+ T cells sorted from blood, taken in a trial of the OX40 agonist ivuxolimab. The sequence came from an adult with an advanced solid tumor such as melanoma, head and neck, liver or kidney cancer. The rearrangement uses TRBV9 and TRBJ2-1; 12 nucleotides match TRBD2. The CDR3 sequence is CASSVGASGRVGREQFF. The CDR3 DNA reads TGTGCCAGCAGCGTAGGGGCTAGCGGGAGGGTAGGGAGGGAGCAGTTCTTC.